The TCR beta chain described here comes from a study of shared clonotypes between healthy human individuals. General study findings and limits: At large depth, rarefaction still showed sorted-subset sequencing to be incomplete. Non-shared clonotypes had lower generation probabilities than clonotypes shared by all four sorted-subset donors. Memory subsets generally showed smaller estimated richness than naive subsets did.

About this clone: Its antigen is not identified.

Sequencing used immunoSEQ multiplex PCR; TCRdb keeps in-frame clones, though not all of them. In the table there are millions of clones, about 92% of which are singletons. Terminally differentiated effector memory CD45RA+ cells were left out of the naive CD8 fraction, which was CD45RO-negative and positively selected for CCR7. The specimen sequenced was naive CD8+ T cells from PBMCs. This receptor was taken from a man between 18 and 35 years old in good health. Some clones in this sample may be carry-over from other donors' samples.

The CDR3 protein is CASSQGPIGGKETDVQEDTQYF. The CDR3 DNA is TGCGCCAGCAGCCAAGGACCAATTGGCGGGAAAGAAACAGATGTCCAGGAAGATACGCAGTATTTT. This chain connects TRBV4-3 to TRBJ2-3; weak D call: TRBD2 (6 bases). In germline, CDR1 is LGHNA, CDR2 YSLEER. This CDR3 contains 22 residues. V was cut by 1 base and J by 5 bases, with 34 bases left in between.